This T cell receptor beta chain was profiled in a study of T cells in Graves' hyperthyroidism and ophthalmopathy. RNA transcripts gave rise to amplified TCR beta CDR3 regions. Researchers ran a first-round RT-PCR on the TCR CDR3 using the HTBI primer set. TCRdb itself ran the multiplex PCR reads through MiXCR, one entry per CDR3 protein. Of some 490,000 distinct CDR3 sequences in the sample, around a fifth were seen once. This clonotype was recorded many times. The sequencing sample was made of blood. The TCR originated in a woman in her 70s with Graves' ophthalmopathy.

For the CDR3, the DNA is TGTGCCAGCAGCTTGACTAGCCACAATGAGCAGTTCTTC. Amino acids: CASSLTSHNEQFF. The chain carries TRBV7-3 and TRBJ2-1; 7 nucleotides align to TRBD2. In germline, CDR1 is SGHTA, CDR2 FQGTGA. The CDR3 totals 13 residues. The V gene end was trimmed by 3 bases and the J gene end by 5 bases; junction bases not matched to a gene: 1.